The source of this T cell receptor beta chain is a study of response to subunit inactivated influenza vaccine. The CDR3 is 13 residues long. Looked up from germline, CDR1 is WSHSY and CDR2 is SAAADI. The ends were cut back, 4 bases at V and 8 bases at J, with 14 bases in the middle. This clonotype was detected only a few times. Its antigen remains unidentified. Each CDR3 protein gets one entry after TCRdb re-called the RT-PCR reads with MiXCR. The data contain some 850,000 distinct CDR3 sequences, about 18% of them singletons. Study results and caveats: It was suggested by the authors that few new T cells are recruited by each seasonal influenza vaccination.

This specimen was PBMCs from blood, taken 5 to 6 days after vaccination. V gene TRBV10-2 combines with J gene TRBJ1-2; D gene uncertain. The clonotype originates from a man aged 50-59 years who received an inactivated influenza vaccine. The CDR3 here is CASSVPGPQGYTF. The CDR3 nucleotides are TGCGCCAGCAGTGTGCCAGGCCCTCAGGGCTACACCTTC.